There are many counts of the clone carrying this T cell receptor (beta chain). Looked up from germline, CDR1 is DFQATT and CDR2 is SNEGSKA (reference sequence). This CDR3 spans 16 amino acids. J gave up 5 bases and V 3 bases, and 13 bases lay outside the gene matches. The data were taken from a study of T-cell reconstitution after alpha-beta-depleted transplantation in children. This sample's TCRbeta library carried unique molecular identifier barcodes. TCRdb reanalysed the PCR reads using MiXCR and keeps one entry per CDR3 protein. The data hold around 450,000 distinct CDR3 sequences, with 43% observed a single time.

The V gene is TRBV20-1, the J gene TRBJ2-1; 7 nucleotides align to TRBD2. The sample here was PBMCs, taken before TCRalphabeta/CD19-depleted stem cell transplant. The TCR originated in a girl aged 2 to 9 with aplastic anemia, due to receive a stem cell transplant. The CDR3 protein is CSARMGLGGRDNEQFF. CDR3 sequence (DNA): TGCAGTGCTAGGATGGGTCTGGGCGGGAGAGACAATGAGCAGTTCTTC.